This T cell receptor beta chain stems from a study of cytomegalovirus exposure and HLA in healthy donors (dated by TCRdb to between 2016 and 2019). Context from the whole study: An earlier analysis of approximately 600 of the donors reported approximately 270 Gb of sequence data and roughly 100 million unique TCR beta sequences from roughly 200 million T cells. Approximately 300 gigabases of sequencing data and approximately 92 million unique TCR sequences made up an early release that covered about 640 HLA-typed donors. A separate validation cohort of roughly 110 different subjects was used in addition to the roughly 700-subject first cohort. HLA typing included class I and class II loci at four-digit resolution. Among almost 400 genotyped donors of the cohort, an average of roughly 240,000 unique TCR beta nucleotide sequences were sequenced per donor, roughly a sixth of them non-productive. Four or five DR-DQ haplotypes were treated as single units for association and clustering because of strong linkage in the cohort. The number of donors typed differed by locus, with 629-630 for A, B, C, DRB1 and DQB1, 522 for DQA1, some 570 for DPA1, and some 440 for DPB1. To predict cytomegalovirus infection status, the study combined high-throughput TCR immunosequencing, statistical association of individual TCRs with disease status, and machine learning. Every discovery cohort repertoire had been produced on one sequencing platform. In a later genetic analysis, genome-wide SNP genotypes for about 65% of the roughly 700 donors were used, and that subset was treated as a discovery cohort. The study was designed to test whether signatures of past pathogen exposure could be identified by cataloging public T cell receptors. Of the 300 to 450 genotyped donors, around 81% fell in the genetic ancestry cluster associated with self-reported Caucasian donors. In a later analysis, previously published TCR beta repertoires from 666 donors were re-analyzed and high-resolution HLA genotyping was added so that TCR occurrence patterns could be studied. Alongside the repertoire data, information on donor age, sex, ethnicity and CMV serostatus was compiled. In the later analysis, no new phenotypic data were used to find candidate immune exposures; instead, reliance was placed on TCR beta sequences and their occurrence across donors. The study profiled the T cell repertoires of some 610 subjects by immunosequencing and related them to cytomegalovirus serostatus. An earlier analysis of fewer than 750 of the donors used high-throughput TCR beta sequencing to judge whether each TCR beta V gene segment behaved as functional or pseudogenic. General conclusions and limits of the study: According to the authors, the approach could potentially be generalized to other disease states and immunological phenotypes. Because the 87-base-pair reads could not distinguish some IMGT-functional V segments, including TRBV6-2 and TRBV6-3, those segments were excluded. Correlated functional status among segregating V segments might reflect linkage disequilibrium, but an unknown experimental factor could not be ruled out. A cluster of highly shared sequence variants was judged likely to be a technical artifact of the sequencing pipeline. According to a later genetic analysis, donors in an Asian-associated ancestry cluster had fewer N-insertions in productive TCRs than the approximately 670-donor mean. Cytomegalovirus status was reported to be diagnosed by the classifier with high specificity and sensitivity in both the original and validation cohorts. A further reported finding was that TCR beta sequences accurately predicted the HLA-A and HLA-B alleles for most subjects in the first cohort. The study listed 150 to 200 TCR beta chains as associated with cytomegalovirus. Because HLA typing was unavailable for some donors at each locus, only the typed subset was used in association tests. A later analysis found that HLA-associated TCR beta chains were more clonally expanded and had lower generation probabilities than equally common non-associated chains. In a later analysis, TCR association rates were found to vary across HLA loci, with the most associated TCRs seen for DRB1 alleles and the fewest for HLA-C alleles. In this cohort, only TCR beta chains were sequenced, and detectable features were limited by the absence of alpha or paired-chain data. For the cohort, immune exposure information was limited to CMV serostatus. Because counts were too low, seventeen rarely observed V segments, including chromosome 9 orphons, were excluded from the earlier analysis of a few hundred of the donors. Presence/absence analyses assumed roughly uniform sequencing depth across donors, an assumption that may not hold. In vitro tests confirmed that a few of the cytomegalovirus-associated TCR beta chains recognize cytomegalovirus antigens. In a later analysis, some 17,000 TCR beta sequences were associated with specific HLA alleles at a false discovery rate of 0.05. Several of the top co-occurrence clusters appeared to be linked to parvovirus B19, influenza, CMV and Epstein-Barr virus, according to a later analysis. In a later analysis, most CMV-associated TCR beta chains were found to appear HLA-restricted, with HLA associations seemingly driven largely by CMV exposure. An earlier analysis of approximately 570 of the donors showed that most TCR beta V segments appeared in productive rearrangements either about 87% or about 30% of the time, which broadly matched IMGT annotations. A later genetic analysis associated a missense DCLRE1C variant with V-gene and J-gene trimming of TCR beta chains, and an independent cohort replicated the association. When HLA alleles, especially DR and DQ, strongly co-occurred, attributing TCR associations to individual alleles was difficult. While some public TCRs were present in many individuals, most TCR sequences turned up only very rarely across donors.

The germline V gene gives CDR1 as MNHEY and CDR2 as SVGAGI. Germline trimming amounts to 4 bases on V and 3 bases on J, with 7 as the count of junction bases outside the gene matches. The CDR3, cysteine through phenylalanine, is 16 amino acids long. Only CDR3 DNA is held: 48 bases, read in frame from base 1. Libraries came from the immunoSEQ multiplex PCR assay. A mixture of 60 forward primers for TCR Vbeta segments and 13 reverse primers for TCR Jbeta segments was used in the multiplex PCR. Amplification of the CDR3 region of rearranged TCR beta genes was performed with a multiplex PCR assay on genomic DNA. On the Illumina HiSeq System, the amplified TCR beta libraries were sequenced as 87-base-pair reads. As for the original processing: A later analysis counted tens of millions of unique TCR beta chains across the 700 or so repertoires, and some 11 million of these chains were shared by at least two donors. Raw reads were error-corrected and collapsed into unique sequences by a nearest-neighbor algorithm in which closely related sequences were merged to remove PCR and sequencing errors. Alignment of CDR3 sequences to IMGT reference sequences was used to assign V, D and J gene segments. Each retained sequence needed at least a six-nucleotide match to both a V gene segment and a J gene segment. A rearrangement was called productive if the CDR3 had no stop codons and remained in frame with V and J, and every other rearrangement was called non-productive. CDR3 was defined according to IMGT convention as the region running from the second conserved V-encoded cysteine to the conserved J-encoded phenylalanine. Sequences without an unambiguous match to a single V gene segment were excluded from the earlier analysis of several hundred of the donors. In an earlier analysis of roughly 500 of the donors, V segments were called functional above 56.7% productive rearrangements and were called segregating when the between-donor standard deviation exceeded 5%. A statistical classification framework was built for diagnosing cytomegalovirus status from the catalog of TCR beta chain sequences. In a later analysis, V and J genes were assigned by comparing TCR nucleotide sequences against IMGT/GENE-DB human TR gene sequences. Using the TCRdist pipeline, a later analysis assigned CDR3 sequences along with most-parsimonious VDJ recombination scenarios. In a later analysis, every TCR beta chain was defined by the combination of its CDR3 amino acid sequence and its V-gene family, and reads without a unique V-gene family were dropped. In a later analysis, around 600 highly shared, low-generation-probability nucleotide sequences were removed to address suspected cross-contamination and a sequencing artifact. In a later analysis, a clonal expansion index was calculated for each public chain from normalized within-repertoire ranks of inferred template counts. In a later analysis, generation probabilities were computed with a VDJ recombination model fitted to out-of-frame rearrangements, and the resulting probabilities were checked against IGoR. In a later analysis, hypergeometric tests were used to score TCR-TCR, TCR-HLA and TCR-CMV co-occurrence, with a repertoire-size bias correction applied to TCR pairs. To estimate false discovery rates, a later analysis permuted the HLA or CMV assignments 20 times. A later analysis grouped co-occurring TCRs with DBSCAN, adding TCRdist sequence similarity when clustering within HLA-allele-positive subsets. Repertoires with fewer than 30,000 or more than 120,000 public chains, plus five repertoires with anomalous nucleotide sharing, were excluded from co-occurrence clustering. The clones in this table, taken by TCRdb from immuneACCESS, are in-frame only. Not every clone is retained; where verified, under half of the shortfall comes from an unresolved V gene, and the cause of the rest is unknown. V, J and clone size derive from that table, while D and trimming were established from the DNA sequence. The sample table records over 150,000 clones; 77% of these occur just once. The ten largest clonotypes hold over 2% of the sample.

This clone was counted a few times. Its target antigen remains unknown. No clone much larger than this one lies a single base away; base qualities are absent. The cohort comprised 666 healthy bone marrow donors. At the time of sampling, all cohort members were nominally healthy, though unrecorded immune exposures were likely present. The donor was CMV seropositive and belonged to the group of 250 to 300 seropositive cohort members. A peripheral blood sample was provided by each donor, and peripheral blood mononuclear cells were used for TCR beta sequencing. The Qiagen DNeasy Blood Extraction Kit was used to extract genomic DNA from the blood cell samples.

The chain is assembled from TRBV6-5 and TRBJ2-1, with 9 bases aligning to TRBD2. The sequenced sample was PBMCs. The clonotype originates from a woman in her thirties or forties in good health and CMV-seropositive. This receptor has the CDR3 CASSLVAGALYNEQFF. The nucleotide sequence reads TGTGCCAGCAGTTTAGTAGCGGGGGCTCTCTACAATGAGCAGTTCTTC.